This record looks at one T cell receptor (beta chain) sequence and its context. Assay: immunoSEQ multiplex PCR; the TCRdb copy retains only in-frame clones and omits some. This sample has about 4,800 clones; around 72% occur once, and the top ten carry roughly two thirds. The sample originates from a study of sequential checkpoint blockade in melanoma. Indicated treatment: randomized to nivolumab then ipilimumab (arm A) or the reverse (arm B). Sorted cells were live CD3+CD8+, lacking CD19 and CD56, from PBMCs. Trimming removed 2 bases at V and 0 bases at J, with 5 bases between. There are 14 residues in the CDR3. The germline V gene encodes CDR1 MGHDK and CDR2 SYGVNS.

The sequencing here drew on CD8+ T cells sorted from blood (inferred from file names), taken from a patient given nivolumab and ipilimumab in sequence. This receptor was taken from a human donor with melanoma. V gene TRBV25-1 combines with J gene TRBJ1-3; D is unresolved. Here the CDR3 DNA reads TGTGCCAGCAGTGAAGGGAGCTCTGGAAACACCATATATTTT. Translation: CASSEGSSGNTIYF.